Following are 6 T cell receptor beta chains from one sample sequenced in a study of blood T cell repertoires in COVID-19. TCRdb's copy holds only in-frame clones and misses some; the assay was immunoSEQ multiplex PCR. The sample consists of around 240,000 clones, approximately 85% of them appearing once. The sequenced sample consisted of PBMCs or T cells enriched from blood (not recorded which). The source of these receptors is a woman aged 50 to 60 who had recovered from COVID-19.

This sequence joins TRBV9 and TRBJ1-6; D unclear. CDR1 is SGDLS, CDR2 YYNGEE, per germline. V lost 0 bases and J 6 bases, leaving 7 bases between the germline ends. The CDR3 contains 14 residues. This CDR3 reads CASSVAISNSPLHF. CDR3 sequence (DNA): TGTGCCAGCAGCGTAGCCATTTCTAATTCACCCCTCCACTTT.

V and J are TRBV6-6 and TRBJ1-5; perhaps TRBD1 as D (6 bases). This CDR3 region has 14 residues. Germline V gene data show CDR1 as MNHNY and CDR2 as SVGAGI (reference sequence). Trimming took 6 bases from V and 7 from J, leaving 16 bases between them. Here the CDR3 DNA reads TGTGCCAGCAGGATACCCGGGGGGGGCCAGCCCCAGCATTTT. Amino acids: CASRIPGGGQPQHF.

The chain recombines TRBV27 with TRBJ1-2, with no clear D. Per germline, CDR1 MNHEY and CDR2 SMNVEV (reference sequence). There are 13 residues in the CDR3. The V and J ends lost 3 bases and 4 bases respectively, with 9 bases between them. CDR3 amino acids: CASSFGRRYGYTF. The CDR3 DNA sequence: TGTGCCAGCAGTTTCGGCAGGCGCTATGGCTACACCTTC.

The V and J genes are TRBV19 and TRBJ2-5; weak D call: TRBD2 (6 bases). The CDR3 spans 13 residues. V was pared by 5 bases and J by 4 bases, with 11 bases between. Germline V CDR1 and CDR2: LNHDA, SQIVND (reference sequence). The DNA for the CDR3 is TGTGCCAGTAGTCCTGGGACTCGAGAGACCCAGTACTTC. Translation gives CASSPGTRETQYF.

The CDR3 spells CASSSGGFFYYGYTF. DNA of the CDR3: TGTGCCAGCAGTTCGGGGGGCTTTTTTTACTATGGCTACACCTTC. This sequence joins TRBV27 and TRBJ1-2; perhaps TRBD1 as D (6 bases). From germline, CDR1 is MNHEY and CDR2 SMNVEV (reference sequence). V was clipped by 4 bases and J by 3 bases, with 15 bases between them. The CDR3 has 15 residues.

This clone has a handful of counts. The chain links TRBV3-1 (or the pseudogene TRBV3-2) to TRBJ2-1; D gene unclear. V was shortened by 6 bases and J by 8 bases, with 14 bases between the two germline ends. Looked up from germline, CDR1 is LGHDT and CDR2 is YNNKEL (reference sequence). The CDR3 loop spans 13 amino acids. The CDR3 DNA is TGTGCCAGCAGTCGGTTCTTTGAGGATGAGCAGTTCTTC. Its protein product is CASSRFFEDEQFF.